Sequencing of this T cell receptor (beta chain) was carried out in a study of long-term antiretroviral therapy in people with HIV. Trimming cost V 5 bases and J 5 bases; bases outside gene matches: 9. Germline loops: CDR1 SGHTA, CDR2 FQGNSA. The CDR3 covers 16 residues. Investigators performed immunoSEQ version v3.0 at survey level. This table comes from immunoSEQ multiplex PCR, and its TCRdb copy is limited to in-frame clones, with some not included. The sample lists under 30,000 clones, about 96% occurring once. The chain has TRBV7-2 and TRBJ2-2; TRBD2 aligns across 9 bases. This specimen was unsorted PBMCs, taken 6 to 6.5 years after starting antiretroviral therapy. The TCR originated in a man aged 25-40 years with HIV. The CDR3 loop reads CASSPSGGRKTGELFF. The CDR3 DNA reads as TGTGCCAGCAGCCCCAGCGGGGGGAGGAAAACCGGGGAGCTGTTTTTT. Supplemented by reference TRBV7-2 and TRBJ2-2, the full variable domain reads GAGVSQSPSNKVTEKGKDVELRCDPISGHTALYWYRQSLGQGLEFLIYFQGNSAPDKSGLPSDRFSAERTGGSVSTLTIQRTQQEDSAVYLCASSPSGGRKTGELFFGEGSRLTVL.